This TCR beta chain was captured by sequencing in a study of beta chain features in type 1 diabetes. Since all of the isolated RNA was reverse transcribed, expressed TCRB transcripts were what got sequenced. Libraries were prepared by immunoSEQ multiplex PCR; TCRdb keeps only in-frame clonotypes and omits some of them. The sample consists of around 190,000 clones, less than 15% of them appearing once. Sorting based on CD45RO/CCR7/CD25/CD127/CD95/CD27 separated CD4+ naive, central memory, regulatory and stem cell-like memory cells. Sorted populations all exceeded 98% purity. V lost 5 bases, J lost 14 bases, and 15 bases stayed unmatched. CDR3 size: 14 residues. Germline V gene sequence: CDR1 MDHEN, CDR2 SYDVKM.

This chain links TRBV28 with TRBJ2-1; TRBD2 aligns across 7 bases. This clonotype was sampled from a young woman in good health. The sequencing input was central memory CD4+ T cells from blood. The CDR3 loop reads CASSPTGLTRSEFF. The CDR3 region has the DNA TGTGCCAGCAGTCCGACGGGACTAACAAGGTCGGAGTTCTTC.